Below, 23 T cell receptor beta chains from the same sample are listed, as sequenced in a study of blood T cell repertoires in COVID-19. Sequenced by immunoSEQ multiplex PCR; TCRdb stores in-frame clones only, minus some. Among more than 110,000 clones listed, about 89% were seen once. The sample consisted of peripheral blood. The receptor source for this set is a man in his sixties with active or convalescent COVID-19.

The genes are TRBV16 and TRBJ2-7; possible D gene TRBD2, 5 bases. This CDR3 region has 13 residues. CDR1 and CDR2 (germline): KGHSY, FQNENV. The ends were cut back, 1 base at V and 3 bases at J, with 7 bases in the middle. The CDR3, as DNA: TGTGCCAGCAGCCAATTGGCGGGCTACGAGCAGTACTTC. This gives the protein CASSQLAGYEQYF.

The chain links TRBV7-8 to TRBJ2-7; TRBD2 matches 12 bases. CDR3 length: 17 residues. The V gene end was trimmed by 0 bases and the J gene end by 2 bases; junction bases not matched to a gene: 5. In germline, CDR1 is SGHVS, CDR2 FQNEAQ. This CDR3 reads CASSLAKTSGGAYEQYF. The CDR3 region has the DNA TGTGCCAGCAGCTTAGCTAAGACTAGCGGGGGAGCCTACGAGCAGTACTTC.

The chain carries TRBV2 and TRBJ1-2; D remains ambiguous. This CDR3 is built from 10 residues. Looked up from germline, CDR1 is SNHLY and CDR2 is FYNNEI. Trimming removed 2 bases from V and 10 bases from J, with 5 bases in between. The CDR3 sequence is CASSELLYTF. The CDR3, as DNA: TGTGCCAGCAGTGAACTTCTCTACACCTTC.

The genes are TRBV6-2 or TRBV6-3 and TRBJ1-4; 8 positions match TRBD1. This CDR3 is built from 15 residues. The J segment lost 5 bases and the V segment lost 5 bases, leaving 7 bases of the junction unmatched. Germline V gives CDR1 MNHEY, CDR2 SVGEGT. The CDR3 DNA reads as TGTGCCAGCAGTCGTCCCAGGGGGCTAAATGAAAAACTGTTTTTT. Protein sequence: CASSRPRGLNEKLFF.

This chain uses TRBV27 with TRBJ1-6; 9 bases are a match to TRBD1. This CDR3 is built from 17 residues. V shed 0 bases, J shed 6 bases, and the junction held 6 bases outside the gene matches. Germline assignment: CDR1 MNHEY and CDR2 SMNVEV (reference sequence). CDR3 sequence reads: CASSLSGGDRVNSPLHF. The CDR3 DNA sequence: TGTGCCAGCAGTTTATCTGGGGGGGACAGGGTTAATTCACCCCTCCACTTT.

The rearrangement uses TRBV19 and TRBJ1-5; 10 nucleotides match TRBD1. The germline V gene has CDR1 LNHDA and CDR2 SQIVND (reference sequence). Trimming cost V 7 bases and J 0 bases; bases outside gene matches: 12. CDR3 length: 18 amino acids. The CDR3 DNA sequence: TGTGCCAGTAAACACCGGGACAGGGGTTTCAATAGCAATCAGCCCCAGCATTTT. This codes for CASKHRDRGFNSNQPQHF.

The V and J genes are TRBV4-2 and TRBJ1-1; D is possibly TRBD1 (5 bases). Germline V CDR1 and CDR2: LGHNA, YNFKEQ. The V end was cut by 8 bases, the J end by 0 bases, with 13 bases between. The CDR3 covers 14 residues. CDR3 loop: CASGGVLVNTEAFF. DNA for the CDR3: TGTGCCAGCGGGGGGGTGCTCGTGAACACTGAAGCTTTCTTT.

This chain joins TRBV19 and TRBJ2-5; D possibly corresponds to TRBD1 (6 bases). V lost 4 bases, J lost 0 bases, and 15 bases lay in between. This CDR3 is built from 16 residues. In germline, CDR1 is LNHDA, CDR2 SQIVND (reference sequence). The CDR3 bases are TGTGCCAGTAGTAGCTGGACAGATTTGTACCAAGAGACCCAGTACTTC. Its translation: CASSSWTDLYQETQYF.

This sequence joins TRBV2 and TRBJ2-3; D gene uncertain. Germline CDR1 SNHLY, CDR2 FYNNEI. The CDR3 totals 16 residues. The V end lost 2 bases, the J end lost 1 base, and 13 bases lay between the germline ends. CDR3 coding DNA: TGTGCCAGCAGTGAATATTTGGCGGTACGCACAGATACGCAGTATTTT. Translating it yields CASSEYLAVRTDTQYF.

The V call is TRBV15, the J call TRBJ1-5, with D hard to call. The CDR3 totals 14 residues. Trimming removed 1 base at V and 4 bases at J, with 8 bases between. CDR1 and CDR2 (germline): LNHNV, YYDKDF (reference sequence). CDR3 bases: TGTGCCACCAGCAGAGGTGGCATGAATCAGCCCCAGCATTTT. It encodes CATSRGGMNQPQHF. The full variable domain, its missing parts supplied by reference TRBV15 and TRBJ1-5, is DAMVIQNPRYQVTQFGKPVTLSCSQTLNHNVMYWYQQKSSQAPKLLFHYYDKDFNNEADTPDNFQSRRPNTSFCFLDIRSPGLGDTAMYLCATSRGGMNQPQHFGDGTRLSIL.

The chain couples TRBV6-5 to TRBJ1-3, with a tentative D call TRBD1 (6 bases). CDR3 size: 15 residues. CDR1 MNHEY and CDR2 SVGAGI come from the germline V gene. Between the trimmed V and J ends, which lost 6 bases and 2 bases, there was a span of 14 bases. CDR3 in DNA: TGTGCCAGCAGACAAACCGGGACAACTGGAAACACCATATATTTT. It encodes CASRQTGTTGNTIYF.

The CDR3 loop is CASTPPAGGRVGGNTIYF. DNA of the CDR3: TGTGCCAGCACCCCCCCGGCAGGGGGTAGAGTAGGTGGAAACACCATATATTTT. This chain joins TRBV28 and TRBJ1-3, with TRBD1 identical over 7 bases. From germline, CDR1 is MDHEN and CDR2 SYDVKM. The length of the CDR3 is 18 residues. J was trimmed by 3 bases and V by 7 bases; bases with no gene match: 18.

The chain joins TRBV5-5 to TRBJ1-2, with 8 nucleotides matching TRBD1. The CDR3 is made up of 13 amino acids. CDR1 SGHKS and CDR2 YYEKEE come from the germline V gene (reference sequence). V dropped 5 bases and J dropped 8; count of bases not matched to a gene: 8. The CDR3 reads CASRADRGPGYTF. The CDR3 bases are TGTGCCAGCAGGGCCGACAGGGGCCCGGGCTACACCTTC. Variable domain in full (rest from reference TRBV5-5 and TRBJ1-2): DAGVTQSPTHLIKTRGQQVTLRCSPISGHKSVSWYQQVLGQGPQFIFQYYEKEERGRGNFPDRFSARQFPNYSSELNVNALLLGDSALYLCASRADRGPGYTFGSGTRLTVV.

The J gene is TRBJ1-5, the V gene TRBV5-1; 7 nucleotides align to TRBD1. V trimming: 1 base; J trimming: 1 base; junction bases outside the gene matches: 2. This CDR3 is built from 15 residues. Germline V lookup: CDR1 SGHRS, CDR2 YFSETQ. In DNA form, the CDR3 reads TGCGCCAGCAGCTTGACAGGGGAAAGCAATCAGCCCCAGCATTTT. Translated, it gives CASSLTGESNQPQHF.

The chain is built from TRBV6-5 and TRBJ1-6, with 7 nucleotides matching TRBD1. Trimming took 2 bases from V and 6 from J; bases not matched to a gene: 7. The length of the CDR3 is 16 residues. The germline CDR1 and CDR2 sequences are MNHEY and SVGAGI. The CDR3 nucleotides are TGTGCCAGCAGTTACGGGTTCGGGGACAGTAATTCACCCCTCCACTTT. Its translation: CASSYGFGDSNSPLHF.

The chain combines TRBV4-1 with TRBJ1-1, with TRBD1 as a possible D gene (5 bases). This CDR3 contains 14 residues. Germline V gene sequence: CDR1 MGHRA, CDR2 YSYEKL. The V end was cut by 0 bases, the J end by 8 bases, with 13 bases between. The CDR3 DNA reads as TGCGCCAGCAGCCAAGAAGCAGGGCTGGGGGAAGCTTTCTTT. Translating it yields CASSQEAGLGEAFF.

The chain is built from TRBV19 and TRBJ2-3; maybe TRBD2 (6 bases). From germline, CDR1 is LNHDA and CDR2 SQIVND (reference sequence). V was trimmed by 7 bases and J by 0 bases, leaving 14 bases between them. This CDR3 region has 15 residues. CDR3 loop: CASTPGDSSTDTQYF. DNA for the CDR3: TGTGCCAGTACCCCGGGGGACTCCAGCACAGATACGCAGTATTTT.

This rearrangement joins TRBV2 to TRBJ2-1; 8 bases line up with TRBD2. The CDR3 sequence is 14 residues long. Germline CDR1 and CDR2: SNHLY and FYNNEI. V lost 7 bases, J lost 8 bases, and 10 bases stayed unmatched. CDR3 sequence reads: CASTLRRGAYEQFF. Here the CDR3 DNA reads TGTGCCAGCACTCTCCGGCGGGGGGCGTATGAGCAGTTCTTC. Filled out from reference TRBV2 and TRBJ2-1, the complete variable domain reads EPEVTQTPSHQVTQMGQEVILRCVPISNHLYFYWYRQILGQKVEFLVSFYNNEISEKSEIFDDQFSVERPDGSNFTLKIRSTKLEDSAMYFCASTLRRGAYEQFFGPGTRLTVL.

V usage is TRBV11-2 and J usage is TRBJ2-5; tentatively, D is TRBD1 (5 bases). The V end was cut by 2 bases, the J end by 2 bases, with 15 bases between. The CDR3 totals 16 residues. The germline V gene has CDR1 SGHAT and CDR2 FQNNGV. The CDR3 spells CASSLPDSLFQETQYF. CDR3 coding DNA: TGTGCCAGCAGCTTACCTGACAGCCTTTTTCAAGAGACCCAGTACTTC.

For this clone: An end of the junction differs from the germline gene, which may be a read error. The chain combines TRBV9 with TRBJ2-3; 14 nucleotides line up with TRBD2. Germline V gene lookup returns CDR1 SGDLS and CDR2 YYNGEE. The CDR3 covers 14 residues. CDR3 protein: CASSQTSGGANVHF. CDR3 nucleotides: TGTGCCAGCAGCCAGACTAGCGGGGGGGCCAACGTTCATTTT.

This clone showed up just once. CDR3 protein: CASSSGVNTEAFF. The CDR3 DNA is TGTGCCAGCAGCTCCGGGGTGAACACTGAAGCTTTCTTT. This chain connects TRBV7-3 to TRBJ1-1; D not resolved. V was cut by 4 bases and J by 0 bases, with 6 bases left in between. This CDR3 is 13 amino acids long. Germline assignment: CDR1 SGHTA and CDR2 FQGTGA.

The CDR3 is CASPDARPTDTQYF. The DNA of the CDR3 is TGTGCCAGCCCCGACGCTAGACCCACAGATACGCAGTATTTT. The chain combines TRBV5-6 with TRBJ2-3; D is ambiguous. V lost 7 bases and J 2 bases, leaving 14 bases between the germline ends. The CDR3 has 14 amino acids. Looked up from germline, CDR1 is SGHDT and CDR2 is YYEEEE.

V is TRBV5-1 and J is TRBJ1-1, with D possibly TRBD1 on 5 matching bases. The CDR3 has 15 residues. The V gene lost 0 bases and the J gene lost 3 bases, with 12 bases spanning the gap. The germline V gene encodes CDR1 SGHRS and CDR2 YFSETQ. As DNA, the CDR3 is TGCGCCAGCAGCTTGGCCAAGGGGTTGGACACTGAAGCTTTCTTT. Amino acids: CASSLAKGLDTEAFF. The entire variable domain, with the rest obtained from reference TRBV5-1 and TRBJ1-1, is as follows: KAGVTQTPRYLIKTRGQQVTLSCSPISGHRSVSWYQQTPGQGLQFLFEYFSETQRNKGNFPGRFSGRQFSNSRSEMNVSTLELGDSALYLCASSLAKGLDTEAFFGQGTRLTVV.